Below, one T cell receptor beta chain is given with its context. Its antigen is undetermined. This specimen comes from a study of cytomegalovirus exposure and HLA in healthy donors. Study-level results: The classifier reportedly diagnosed cytomegalovirus status with high specificity and sensitivity. In vitro data verified a few CMV-associated chains as specific for CMV antigens.

The donors were part of the validation cohort, which consisted of about 120 subjects and was separate from the first cohort of 670 or so subjects. With 4 bases removed from V and 0 bases from J, the gap between germline ends came to 18 bases. The CDR3 contains 17 residues. CDR1 and CDR2 (germline): SGDLS, YYNGEE. TCRdb keeps only in-frame clones here, not all; method: immunoSEQ multiplex PCR. The sample lists some 48,000 clones, about 88% seen once, with about 6.7% in the top ten. The source material was PBMCs. This receptor was identified in a woman aged 25-40 years in good health and CMV-seronegative. The V and J genes are TRBV9 and TRBJ2-3; possible D gene TRBD2, 5 bases. DNA for the CDR3: TGTGCCAGCAGCACATCGGGCGGGCGGACTAGCACAGATACGCAGTATTTT. This gives the protein CASSTSGGRTSTDTQYF.